These 7 T cell receptor beta chains share one sample of origin, sequenced in a study of STAT5B mutations in CD4+ large granular lymphocyte leukemia. Method: immunoSEQ multiplex PCR; TCRdb's copy keeps in-frame clones and lacks some. The table has 40,000 to 50,000 clones, approximately 83% seen once; the top ten hold approximately 0.4%. What was sequenced was CD4+ T cells from blood buffy coats. The receptors shown here come from a human donor in good health.

J is TRBJ2-7 and V is TRBV28; TRBD1 aligns across 7 bases. CDR1 MDHEN and CDR2 SYDVKM come from the germline V gene. The trim removed 3 bases at V and 2 bases at J, leaving 10 bases unmatched. This CDR3 contains 16 residues. CDR3 amino acids: CASSLRGPGQTYEQYF. In DNA, the CDR3 is TGTGCCAGCAGTTTGCGAGGACCGGGACAGACCTACGAGCAGTACTTC.

The gene calls are TRBV9 and TRBJ1-6; the D gene is possibly TRBD1 (6 bases). V was shortened by 4 bases and J by 7 bases, with 12 bases between the two germline ends. The length of the CDR3 is 14 residues. The V gene's germline CDR1 is SGDLS and CDR2 YYNGEE. This CDR3 is CASSSGQLNSPLHF. DNA of the CDR3: TGTGCCAGCAGCTCCGGACAGCTGAATTCACCCCTCCACTTT.

V and J are TRBV5-1 and TRBJ2-7, with 9 bases fitting TRBD1. Looked up from germline, CDR1 is SGHRS and CDR2 is YFSETQ. The CDR3 sequence is 14 residues long. With 3 bases clipped from V and 5 bases from J, the junction kept 6 bases outside the gene matches. CDR3 in DNA: TGCGCCAGCAGCTACCGGGACAGGGACAACGAGCAGTACTTC. It encodes CASSYRDRDNEQYF.

This clone was counted a single time. The chain is built from TRBV5-4 and TRBJ1-6, with a tentative D call TRBD1 (5 bases). This CDR3 spans 15 amino acids. Germline CDR1 reads SGHNT; CDR2 reads YYREEE (reference sequence). V was trimmed by 0 bases and J by 6 bases, leaving 10 bases between them. CDR3 protein: CASSLEGTGNSPLHF. The DNA of the CDR3 is TGTGCCAGCAGCTTGGAAGGGACCGGTAATTCACCCCTCCACTTT. Variable domain in full (rest from reference TRBV5-4 and TRBJ1-6): ETGVTQSPTHLIKTRGQQVTLRCSSQSGHNTVSWYQQALGQGPQFIFQYYREEENGRGNFPPRFSGLQFPNYSSELNVNALELDDSALYLCASSLEGTGNSPLHFGNGTRLTVT.

The DNA of the CDR3 is TGCGCCAGCATTCGGCTAGCGGGGGGCACAGATACGCAGTATTTT. This gives the protein CASIRLAGGTDTQYF. The rearrangement uses TRBV10-2 and TRBJ2-3; 10 bases line up with TRBD2. This CDR3 comprises 15 residues. With V trimmed by 7 bases and J by 1 base, 5 bases remained unmatched. The V gene's germline CDR1 is WSHSY and CDR2 SAAADI.

The chain is built from TRBV11-3 and TRBJ2-2; D gene unclear. The CDR3 runs 13 residues. Germline CDR1 SGHNT, CDR2 YENEEA. V dropped 5 bases and J dropped 5 bases, with 9 bases sitting between them. The CDR3: CASSPLSTGELFF. CDR3 nucleotides: TGTGCCAGCAGCCCCCTTAGTACCGGGGAGCTGTTTTTT.

This clone has just one count. The gene calls are TRBV4-2 and TRBJ2-2; 9 bases are shared with TRBD2. V dropped 4 bases and J dropped 7; count of bases not matched to a gene: 7. Germline V gene lookup returns CDR1 LGHNA and CDR2 YNFKEQ. The CDR3 sequence is 15 residues long. The CDR3 region has the DNA TGTGCCAGCAGCCTCCGGCGGGGGGGTGGCGGGGAGCTGTTTTTT. Protein: CASSLRRGGGGELFF.